Listed here is a single T cell receptor (beta chain). Generated by immunoSEQ multiplex PCR, the TCRdb table keeps only in-frame clones and is missing some. The sample has under 150,000 clones, about 90% seen once; the top ten hold less than 3%. The CDR3 consists of 14 residues. V lost 2 bases, J lost 0 bases, and 5 bases lay in between. Germline CDR1 MNHNS, CDR2 SASEGT. This specimen comes from a study of cytomegalovirus exposure and HLA in healthy donors. This chain links TRBV6-1 with TRBJ1-3, with unresolved D. Sequenced: PBMCs. This receptor was identified in a young man in good health and CMV-seronegative. CDR3 amino acids: CASSEFISGNTIYF. The CDR3, as DNA: TGTGCCAGCAGTGAATTCATCTCTGGAAACACCATATATTTT.